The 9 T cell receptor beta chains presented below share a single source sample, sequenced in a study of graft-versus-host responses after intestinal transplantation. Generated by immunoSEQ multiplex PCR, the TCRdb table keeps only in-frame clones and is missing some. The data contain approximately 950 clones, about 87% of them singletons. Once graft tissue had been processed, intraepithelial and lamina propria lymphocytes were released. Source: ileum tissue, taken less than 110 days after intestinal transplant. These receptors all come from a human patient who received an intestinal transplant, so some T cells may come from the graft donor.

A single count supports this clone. The CDR3 reads CASRGPTYEQYF. In DNA, the CDR3 is TGTGCCAGCAGGGGACCCACCTACGAGCAGTACTTC. The gene calls are TRBV28 and TRBJ2-7; D is perhaps TRBD1 or TRBD2 (5 bases each). CDR1 is MDHEN and CDR2 is SYDVKM in the germline V gene. V was trimmed by 6 bases and J by 2 bases, leaving 8 bases between them. The CDR3 contains 12 residues. The full variable domain, rest sourced from reference TRBV28 and TRBJ2-7, is DVKVTQSSRYLVKRTGEKVFLECVQDMDHENMFWYRQDPGLGLRLIYFSYDVKMKEKGDIPEGYSVSREKKERFSLILESASTNQTSMYLCASRGPTYEQYFGPGTRLTVT.

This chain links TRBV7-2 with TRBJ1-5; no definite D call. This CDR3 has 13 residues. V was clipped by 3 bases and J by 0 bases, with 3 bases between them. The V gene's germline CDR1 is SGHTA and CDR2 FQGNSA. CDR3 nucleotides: TGTGCCAGCAGCTTGGATAGCAATCAGCCCCAGCATTTT. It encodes CASSLDSNQPQHF.

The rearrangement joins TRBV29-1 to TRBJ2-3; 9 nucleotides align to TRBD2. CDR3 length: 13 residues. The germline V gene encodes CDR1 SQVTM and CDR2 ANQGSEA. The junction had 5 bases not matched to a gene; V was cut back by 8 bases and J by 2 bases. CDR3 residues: CSPRLAATDTQYF. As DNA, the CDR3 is TGCAGCCCCCGACTAGCGGCCACAGATACGCAGTATTTT.

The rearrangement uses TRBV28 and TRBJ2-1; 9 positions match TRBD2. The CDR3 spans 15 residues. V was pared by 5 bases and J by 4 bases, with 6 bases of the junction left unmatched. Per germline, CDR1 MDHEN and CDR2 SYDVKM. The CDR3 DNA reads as TGTGCCAGCAGTGAGGGCGGGAGGGGATACAATGAGCAGTTCTTC. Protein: CASSEGGRGYNEQFF.

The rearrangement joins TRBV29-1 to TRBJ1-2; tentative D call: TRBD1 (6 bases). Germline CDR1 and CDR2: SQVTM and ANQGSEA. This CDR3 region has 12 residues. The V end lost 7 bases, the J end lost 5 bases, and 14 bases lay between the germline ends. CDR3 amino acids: CSDMDSSYGYTF. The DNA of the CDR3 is TGCAGCGACATGGACAGTTCTTATGGCTACACCTTC. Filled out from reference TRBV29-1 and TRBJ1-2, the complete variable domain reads SAVISQKPSRDICQRGTSLTIQCQVDSQVTMMFWYRQQPGQSLTLIATANQGSEATYESGFVIDKFPISRPNLTFSTLTVSNMSPEDSSIYLCSDMDSSYGYTFGSGTRLTVV.

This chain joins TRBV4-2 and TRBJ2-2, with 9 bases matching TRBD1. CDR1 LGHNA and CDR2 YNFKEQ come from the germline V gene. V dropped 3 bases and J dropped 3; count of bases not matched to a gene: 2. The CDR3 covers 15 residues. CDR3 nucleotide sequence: TGTGCCAGCAGCCACCGGGACAGGGACACCGGGGAGCTGTTTTTT. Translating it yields CASSHRDRDTGELFF.

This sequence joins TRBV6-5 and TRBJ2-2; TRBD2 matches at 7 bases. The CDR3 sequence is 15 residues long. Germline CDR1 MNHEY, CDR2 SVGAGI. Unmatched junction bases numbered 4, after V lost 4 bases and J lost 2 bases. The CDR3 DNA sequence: TGTGCCAGCAGTTCGGCTAGCGGAAACACCGGGGAGCTGTTTTTT. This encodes CASSSASGNTGELFF.

CDR3 loop: CASSRLDTGELFF. The CDR3 DNA follows: TGCGCCAGCAGCCGACTAGACACCGGGGAGCTGTTTTTT. The rearrangement uses TRBV4-1 and TRBJ2-2, with a weak D call TRBD2 (6 bases). The CDR3 sequence is 13 residues long. Trimming cost V 4 bases and J 3 bases, with 6 bases left between them. CDR1 is MGHRA, CDR2 YSYEKL, per germline.

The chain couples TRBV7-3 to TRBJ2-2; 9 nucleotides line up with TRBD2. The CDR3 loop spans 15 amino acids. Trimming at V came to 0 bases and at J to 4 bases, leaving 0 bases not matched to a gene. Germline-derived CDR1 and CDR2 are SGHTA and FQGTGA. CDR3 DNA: TGTGCCAGCAGCTTAACTAGCGGGAGCACCGGGGAGCTGTTTTTT. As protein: CASSLTSGSTGELFF.